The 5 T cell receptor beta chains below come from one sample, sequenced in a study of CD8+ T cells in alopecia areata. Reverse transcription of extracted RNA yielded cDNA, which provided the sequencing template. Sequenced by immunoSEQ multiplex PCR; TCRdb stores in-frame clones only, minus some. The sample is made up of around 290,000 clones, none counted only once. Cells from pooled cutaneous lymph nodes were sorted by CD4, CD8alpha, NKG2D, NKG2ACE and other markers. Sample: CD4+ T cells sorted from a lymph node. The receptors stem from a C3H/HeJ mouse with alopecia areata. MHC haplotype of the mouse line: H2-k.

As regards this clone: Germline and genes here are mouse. CDR3 DNA (partial): TGCACCTGCAGTGCCCAAACAGGGGCCACA. Translating it yields CTCSAQTGAT. The full CDR3 sequence reads CTCSAQTGATEVFF. This chain joins TRBV1 and TRBJ1-1, with 7 nucleotides matching TRBD1. The read halts 4 residues ahead of the CDR3 end, with the missing end drawn from the germline J gene. Unmatched junction bases numbered 5, after V lost 3 bases and J lost 4 bases. The V gene's germline CDR1 is NSQYPW and CDR2 LRSPGD (reference sequence). The CDR3 runs 14 residues.

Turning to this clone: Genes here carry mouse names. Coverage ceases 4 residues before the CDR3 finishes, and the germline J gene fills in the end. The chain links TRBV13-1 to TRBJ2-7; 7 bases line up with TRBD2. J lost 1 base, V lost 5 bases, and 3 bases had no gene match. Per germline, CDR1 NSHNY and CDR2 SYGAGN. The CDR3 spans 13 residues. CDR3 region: CASRKDWSYEQYF. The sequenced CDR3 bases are TGTGCCAGCAGGAAGGACTGGTCCTAT.

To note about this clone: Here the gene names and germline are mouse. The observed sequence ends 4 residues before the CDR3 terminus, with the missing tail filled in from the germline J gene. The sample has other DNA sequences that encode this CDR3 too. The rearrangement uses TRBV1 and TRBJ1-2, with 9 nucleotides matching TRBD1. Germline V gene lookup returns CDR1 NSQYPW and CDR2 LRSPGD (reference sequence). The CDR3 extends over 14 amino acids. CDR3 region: CTCSPGDRVSDYTF. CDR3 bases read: TGCACCTGCAGCCCCGGGGACAGGGTGTCC.

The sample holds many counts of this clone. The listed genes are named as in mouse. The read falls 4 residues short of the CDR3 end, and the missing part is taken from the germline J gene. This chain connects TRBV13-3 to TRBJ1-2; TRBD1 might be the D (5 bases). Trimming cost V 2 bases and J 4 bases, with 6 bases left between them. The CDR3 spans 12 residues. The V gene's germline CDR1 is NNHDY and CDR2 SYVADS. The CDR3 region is CASSDRASDYTF. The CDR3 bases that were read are TGTGCCAGCAGTGACAGGGCCTCC.

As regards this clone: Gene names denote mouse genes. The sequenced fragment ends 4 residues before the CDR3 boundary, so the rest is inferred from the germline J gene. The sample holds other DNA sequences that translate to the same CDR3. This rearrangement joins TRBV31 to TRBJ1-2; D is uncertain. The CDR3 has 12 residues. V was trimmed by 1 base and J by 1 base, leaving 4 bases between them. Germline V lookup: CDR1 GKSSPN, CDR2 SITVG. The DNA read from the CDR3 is TGTGCCTGGAGTCCCAAAAACTCC. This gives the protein CAWSPKNS. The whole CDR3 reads CAWSPKNSDYTF.